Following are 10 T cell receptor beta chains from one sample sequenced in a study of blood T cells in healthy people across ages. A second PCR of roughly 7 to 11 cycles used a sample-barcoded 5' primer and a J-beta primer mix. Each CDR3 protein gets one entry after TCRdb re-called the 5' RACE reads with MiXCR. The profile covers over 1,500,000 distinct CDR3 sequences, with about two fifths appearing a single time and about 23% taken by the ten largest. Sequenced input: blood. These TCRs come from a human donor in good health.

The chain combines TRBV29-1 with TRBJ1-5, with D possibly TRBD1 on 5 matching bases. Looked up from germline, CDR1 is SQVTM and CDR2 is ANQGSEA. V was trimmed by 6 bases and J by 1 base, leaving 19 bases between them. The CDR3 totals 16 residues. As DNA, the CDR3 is TGCAGCGTCGCGGGGGGGAGGGACGGGAGCAATCAGCCCCAGCATTTT. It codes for CSVAGGRDGSNQPQHF.

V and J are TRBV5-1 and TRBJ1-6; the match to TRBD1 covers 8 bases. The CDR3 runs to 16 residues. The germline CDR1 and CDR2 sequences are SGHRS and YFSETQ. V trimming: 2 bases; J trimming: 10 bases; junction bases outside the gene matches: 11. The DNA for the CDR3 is TGCGCCAGCAGCTTAAGAACAGGGGGAGAGGAGTCACCCCTCCACTTT. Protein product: CASSLRTGGEESPLHF.

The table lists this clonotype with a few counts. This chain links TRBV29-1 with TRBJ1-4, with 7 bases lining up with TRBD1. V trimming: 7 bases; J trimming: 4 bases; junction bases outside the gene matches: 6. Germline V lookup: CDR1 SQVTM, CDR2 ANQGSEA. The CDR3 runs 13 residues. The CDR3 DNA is TGCAGCGCCCAGGGGGAAGTTAATGAAAAACTGTTTTTT. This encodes CSAQGEVNEKLFF.

The CDR3 nucleotides are TGTGCCAGCAGTTTCCAATACGGTCAGCCCCAGCATTTT. Its translation: CASSFQYGQPQHF. The genes are TRBV12-3 or TRBV12-4 and TRBJ1-5, with unresolved D. CDR3 length: 13 residues. The V end lost 3 bases, the J end lost 6 bases, and 9 bases lay between the germline ends.

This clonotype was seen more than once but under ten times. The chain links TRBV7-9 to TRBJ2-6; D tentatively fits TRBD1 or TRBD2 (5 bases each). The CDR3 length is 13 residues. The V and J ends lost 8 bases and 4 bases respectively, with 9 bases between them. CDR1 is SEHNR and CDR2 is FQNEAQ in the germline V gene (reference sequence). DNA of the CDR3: TGTGCCAGCGGGGGAGAAGGGGCCAACGTCCTGACTTTC. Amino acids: CASGGEGANVLTF.

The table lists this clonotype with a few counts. The CDR3 DNA follows: TGCGCCAGCCGGGGGGCTAGTTTCTCTACAGATACGCAGTATTTT. Translating it yields CASRGASFSTDTQYF. The chain links TRBV5-1 to TRBJ2-3; TRBD2 might be the D (7 bases). Per germline, CDR1 SGHRS and CDR2 YFSETQ. The germline V and J ends were trimmed by 7 bases and 3 bases, with 18 bases remaining between them. The CDR3 extends over 15 amino acids.

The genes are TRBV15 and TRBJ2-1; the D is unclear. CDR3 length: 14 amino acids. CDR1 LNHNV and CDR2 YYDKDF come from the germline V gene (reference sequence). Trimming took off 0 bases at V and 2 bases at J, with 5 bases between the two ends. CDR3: CATSRDATYNEQFF. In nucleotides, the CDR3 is TGTGCCACCAGCAGAGATGCAACCTACAATGAGCAGTTCTTC.

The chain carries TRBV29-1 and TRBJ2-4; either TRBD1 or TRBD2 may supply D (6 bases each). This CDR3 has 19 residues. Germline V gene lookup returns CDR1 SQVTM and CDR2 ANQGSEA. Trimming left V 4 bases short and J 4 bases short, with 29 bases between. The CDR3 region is CSVGLIWRAGEGGKNIQYF. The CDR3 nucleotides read TGCAGCGTTGGACTCATTTGGAGGGCAGGGGAAGGTGGTAAAAACATTCAGTACTTC.

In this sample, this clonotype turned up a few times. CDR3 loop: CATSRVTSFADTQYF. Written as DNA, the CDR3 is TGTGCCACCAGCAGAGTGACTAGTTTTGCAGATACGCAGTATTTT. The chain recombines TRBV15 with TRBJ2-3; tentative D call: TRBD2 (6 bases). The CDR3 has 15 residues. V was cut by 1 base and J by 4 bases, with 12 bases left in between. Germline V gene sequence: CDR1 LNHNV, CDR2 YYDKDF (reference sequence).

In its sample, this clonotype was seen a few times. For the CDR3, the DNA is TGTGCCAGCAGTTCTGGAAGGGTGTCCCTTGGCTACACCTTC. It specifies CASSSGRVSLGYTF. The chain joins TRBV6-5 to TRBJ1-2; D call uncertain. The germline CDR1 and CDR2 sequences are MNHEY and SVGAGI. This CDR3 is 14 amino acids long. With 4 bases removed from V and 7 bases from J, the gap between germline ends came to 16 bases.